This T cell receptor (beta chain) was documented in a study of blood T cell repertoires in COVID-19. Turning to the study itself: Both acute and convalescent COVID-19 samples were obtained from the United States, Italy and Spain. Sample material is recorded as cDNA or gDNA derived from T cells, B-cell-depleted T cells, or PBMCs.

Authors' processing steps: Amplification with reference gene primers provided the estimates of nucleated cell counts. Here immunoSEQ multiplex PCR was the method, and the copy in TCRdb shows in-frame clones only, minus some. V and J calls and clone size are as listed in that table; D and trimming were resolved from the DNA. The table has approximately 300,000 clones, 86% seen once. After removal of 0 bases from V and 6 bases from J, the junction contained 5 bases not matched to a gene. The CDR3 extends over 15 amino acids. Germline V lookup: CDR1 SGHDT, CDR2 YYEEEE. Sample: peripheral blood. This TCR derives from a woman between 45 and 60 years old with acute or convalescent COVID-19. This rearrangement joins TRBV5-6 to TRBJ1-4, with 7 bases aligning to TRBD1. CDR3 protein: CASSLDFGTDEKLFF. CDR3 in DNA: TGTGCCAGCAGCTTGGATTTTGGGACAGATGAAAAACTGTTTTTT.